A selection of T cell receptor beta chains follows, all from one sample in a study of T cells in Graves' hyperthyroidism and ophthalmopathy. TCRdb called the multiplex PCR reads again in MiXCR, with one record for every CDR3 protein. The sample has roughly 720,000 distinct CDR3 sequences; 17% are singletons. The sample comprised blood. The receptors were sampled from a man aged 45 to 65 with Graves' hyperthyroidism. CDR3s include the opening cysteine and the closing phenylalanine or tryptophan. The order of the fields is CDR3 DNA, CDR3 protein, D gene, V gene, clone size, J gene. D genes are given only for firm matches. Not all rows give a size; the values are once, few, many and, for expanded clones, a class.

CDR3 DNA: TGTGCCAGCAGCTTCCCCGGGACTAGCGGGAGCTCCTACAATGAGCAGTTCTTC
CDR3 protein: CASSFPGTSGSSYNEQFF
D gene: TRBD2
V gene: TRBV7-8
clone size: many
J gene: TRBJ2-1

CDR3 DNA: TGTGCCAGCAGTGCTGACAGCAATCAGCCCCAGCATTTT
CDR3 protein: CASSADSNQPQHF
D gene: -
V gene: TRBV2
clone size: many
J gene: TRBJ1-5

CDR3 DNA: TGTGCCAGTAGAAGGACAAACCTGGAGACCCAGTACTTC
CDR3 protein: CASRRTNLETQYF
D gene: -
V gene: TRBV7-2
clone size: few
J gene: TRBJ2-5

CDR3 DNA: TGCAGTGTTGCAGGGGGCGCGGGCACTGAAGCTTTCTTT
CDR3 protein: CSVAGGAGTEAFF
D gene: TRBD1
V gene: TRBV20-1
clone size: once
J gene: TRBJ1-1

CDR3 DNA: TGCAGTGCTATAGAGGGAGGTGAGCAGTTCTTC
CDR3 protein: CSAIEGGEQFF
D gene: -
V gene: TRBV20-1
clone size: few
J gene: TRBJ2-1

CDR3 DNA: TGCGCCAGCAGCGACCAAGGGGCTAGTAACTCACCCCTCCACTTT
CDR3 protein: CASSDQGASNSPLHF
D gene: -
V gene: TRBV10-1
clone size: -
J gene: TRBJ1-6

CDR3 DNA: TGTGCCAGCAGCGAGGGACAGGCACGCAATCAGCCCCAGCATTTT
CDR3 protein: CASSEGQARNQPQHF
D gene: TRBD1
V gene: TRBV5-8
clone size: few
J gene: TRBJ1-5

CDR3 DNA: TGTGTCAGCAGTTCCCCGGGACTACTGGCTAGTGAGCAGTTCTTC
CDR3 protein: CVSSSPGLLASEQFF
D gene: TRBD2
V gene: TRBV27
clone size: -
J gene: TRBJ2-1

CDR3 DNA: TGTGCCAGCAGCTTGACCGGAAGGAACACCGGGGAGCTGTTTTTT
CDR3 protein: CASSLTGRNTGELFF
D gene: -
V gene: TRBV7-9
clone size: few
J gene: TRBJ2-2

CDR3 DNA: TGTGCCAGCAGCTTGGTAGGTTTTGGCAGGGGGCTTGGTGAAGCTTTCTTT
CDR3 protein: CASSLVGFGRGLGEAFF
D gene: TRBD1
V gene: TRBV5-4
clone size: few
J gene: TRBJ1-1

CDR3 DNA: TGTGCCACCAGACTAGACAGTGGTTCCTATAATTCACCCCTCCACTTT
CDR3 protein: CATRLDSGSYNSPLHF
D gene: -
V gene: TRBV15
clone size: many
J gene: TRBJ1-6

CDR3 DNA: TGCAGTATACCAGCGGGGGCTAGCGGGAGCCAGCAGTACTTC
CDR3 protein: CSIPAGASGSQQYF
D gene: TRBD2
V gene: TRBV20-1
clone size: -
J gene: TRBJ2-7

CDR3 DNA: TGTGCCAGCAGTGAAAGTGGTTTCATACTAGGGGCGAACACAGATACGCAGTATTTT
CDR3 protein: CASSESGFILGANTDTQYF
D gene: -
V gene: TRBV6-1
clone size: -
J gene: TRBJ2-3

CDR3 DNA: TGTGCCAGCAGTTCGACAGGGTTTGGCTACGAGCAGTACTTC
CDR3 protein: CASSSTGFGYEQYF
D gene: TRBD1
V gene: TRBV28
clone size: many
J gene: TRBJ2-7

CDR3 DNA: TGCAGTGCTAGAGGGCCGGGACTAGATGCTATTTATACTATCTACGAGCAGTACTTC
CDR3 protein: CSARGPGLDAIYTIYEQYF
D gene: TRBD2
V gene: TRBV20-1
clone size: -
J gene: TRBJ2-7

CDR3 DNA: TGTGCCACCAGTGACCCGACAGGGACCTATGGCTACACCTTC
CDR3 protein: CATSDPTGTYGYTF
D gene: TRBD1
V gene: TRBV24-1
clone size: many
J gene: TRBJ1-2

CDR3 DNA: TGTGCCACCAGCAGAGGGGTTGGAGGTGAAGTCCAAGAGACCCAGTACTTC
CDR3 protein: CATSRGVGGEVQETQYF
D gene: -
V gene: TRBV15
clone size: few
J gene: TRBJ2-5

CDR3 DNA: TGTGCCAGCAGCCGAGCCGCCGGATACTACGAGCAGTACTTC
CDR3 protein: CASSRAAGYYEQYF
D gene: -
V gene: TRBV7-8
clone size: -
J gene: TRBJ2-7

CDR3 DNA: TGTGCCAGTAAGGGATGGACAGGGCGGCTAGCGGGGGATTTAGAGCAGTTCTTC
CDR3 protein: CASKGWTGRLAGDLEQFF
D gene: TRBD2
V gene: TRBV19
clone size: -
J gene: TRBJ2-1

CDR3 DNA: TGTGCCAGCAGCACTACTCTCCAGGGCCTGGGGTGGGCCAACGTCCTGACTTTC
CDR3 protein: CASSTTLQGLGWANVLTF
D gene: -
V gene: TRBV5-6
clone size: -
J gene: TRBJ2-6

CDR3 DNA: TGTGCCAGCAGTCGCACCCAGTTAGGGGCCTACGAGCAGTACTTC
CDR3 protein: CASSRTQLGAYEQYF
D gene: -
V gene: TRBV12-3/TRBV12-4
clone size: many
J gene: TRBJ2-7

CDR3 DNA: TGTGCCACCAGCAGAGATCACTATGGCTACACCTTC
CDR3 protein: CATSRDHYGYTF
D gene: -
V gene: TRBV15
clone size: many
J gene: TRBJ1-2

CDR3 DNA: TGTGCCAGCAGTTTACAGGGAGGAGATACGCAGTATTTT
CDR3 protein: CASSLQGGDTQYF
D gene: -
V gene: TRBV12-3/TRBV12-4
clone size: many
J gene: TRBJ2-3

CDR3 DNA: TGTGCCAGCACCCGCGAACAGACCTCAACTAATGAAAAACTGTTTTTT
CDR3 protein: CASTREQTSTNEKLFF
D gene: -
V gene: TRBV28
clone size: many
J gene: TRBJ1-4